This entry lists 7 T cell receptor beta chains sequenced from one sample in a study of early T cells in non-severe SARS-CoV-2 infection (TCRdb year 2021). The library was made by 5' RACE. The instrument was a NextSeq 500. TCRdb handled the public reads itself, with Q25 trimming in fastp and clone calling in MiXCR, and kept productive beta chains. Rows matching on CDR3 protein sequence are summarized as one entry with the most common DNA and genes. This sample gives tens of thousands of distinct CDR3 sequences in total; approximately 12% of them show up just once. 1.3% of the sample comes from the top ten. The sample was whole blood. The receptors derive from an adult who was a healthcare worker with PCR-confirmed SARS-CoV-2 infection or an uninfected control (not recorded which).

The V and J genes are TRBV10-3 and TRBJ2-7; no definite D call. V was cut by 5 bases and J by 2 bases, with 13 bases left in between. CDR3 length: 14 residues. Germline-derived CDR1 and CDR2 are ENHRY and SYGVKD. The CDR3 DNA reads TGTGCCATCAGTAAGGCTAGTACAGCCTACGAGCAGTACTTC. It codes for CAISKASTAYEQYF.

This clonotype was detected many times. This chain uses TRBV6-6 with TRBJ2-5; 7 nucleotides agree with TRBD1. The CDR3 consists of 16 residues. J gave up 5 bases and V 6 bases, and 15 bases lay outside the gene matches. Germline values: CDR1 MNHNY, CDR2 SVGAGI (reference sequence). CDR3 residues: CASSRNARQGTETQYF. CDR3 DNA sequence: TGTGCCAGCAGCCGGAACGCGAGACAGGGAACCGAGACCCAGTACTTC.

The sample holds many counts of this clonotype. This rearrangement joins TRBV6-2 or TRBV6-3 to TRBJ2-6, with TRBD2 identical over 9 bases. This CDR3 contains 18 residues. From germline, CDR1 is MNHEY and CDR2 SVGEGT. V trimming: 4 bases; J trimming: 3 bases; junction bases outside the gene matches: 10. The CDR3 protein is CASSLGLAGDFGANVLTF. The CDR3 region has the DNA TGTGCCAGCAGTTTGGGGTTAGCGGGAGATTTTGGGGCCAACGTCCTGACTTTC.

This CDR3 is CAISESLASYNEQFF. The CDR3 region has the DNA TGTGCCATCAGTGAGTCTCTTGCCTCCTACAATGAGCAGTTCTTC. The chain uses TRBV10-3 and TRBJ2-1; D gene uncertain. This CDR3 has 15 residues. Germline V gene data show CDR1 as ENHRY and CDR2 as SYGVKD. The V end lost 0 bases, the J end lost 0 bases, and 6 bases lay between the germline ends.

This clonotype was observed many times. The chain joins TRBV12-5 to TRBJ2-1; D tentatively fits TRBD1 or TRBD2 (5 bases each). Trimming left V 2 bases short and J 4 bases short, with 18 bases between. Germline CDR1 LGHNT, CDR2 FRNRAP. This CDR3 has 17 residues. DNA for the CDR3: TGTGCTAGTGGTTTGTTTGTTAGGGGAGAGGGTTACAATGAGCAGTTCTTC. Translation: CASGLFVRGEGYNEQFF.

This clonotype appeared a few times. The chain carries TRBV6-2 or TRBV6-3 and TRBJ2-3; 9 positions match TRBD2. Germline CDR1 MNHEY, CDR2 SVGEGT. V was pared by 10 bases and J by 1 base, with 9 bases of the junction left unmatched. This CDR3 contains 15 residues. The CDR3 reads CAIATEREGTDTQYF. For the CDR3, the DNA is TGTGCCATCGCGACGGAGCGGGAGGGCACAGATACGCAGTATTTT.

As regards this clonotype: Possible read error: a much larger clone is one base away. The chain joins TRBV6-2 or TRBV6-3 to TRBJ2-2; D may be TRBD1 (5 bases). Germline values: CDR1 MNHEY, CDR2 SVGEGT. This CDR3 spans 16 amino acids. Trimming stripped 7 bases from V and 0 bases from J, with 15 bases between. The CDR3 DNA reads TGTGCCAGCAAGTCCCCGGGCAGGGCGAACACCGGGGAGCTGTTTTTT. It yields the protein CASKSPGRANTGELFF.